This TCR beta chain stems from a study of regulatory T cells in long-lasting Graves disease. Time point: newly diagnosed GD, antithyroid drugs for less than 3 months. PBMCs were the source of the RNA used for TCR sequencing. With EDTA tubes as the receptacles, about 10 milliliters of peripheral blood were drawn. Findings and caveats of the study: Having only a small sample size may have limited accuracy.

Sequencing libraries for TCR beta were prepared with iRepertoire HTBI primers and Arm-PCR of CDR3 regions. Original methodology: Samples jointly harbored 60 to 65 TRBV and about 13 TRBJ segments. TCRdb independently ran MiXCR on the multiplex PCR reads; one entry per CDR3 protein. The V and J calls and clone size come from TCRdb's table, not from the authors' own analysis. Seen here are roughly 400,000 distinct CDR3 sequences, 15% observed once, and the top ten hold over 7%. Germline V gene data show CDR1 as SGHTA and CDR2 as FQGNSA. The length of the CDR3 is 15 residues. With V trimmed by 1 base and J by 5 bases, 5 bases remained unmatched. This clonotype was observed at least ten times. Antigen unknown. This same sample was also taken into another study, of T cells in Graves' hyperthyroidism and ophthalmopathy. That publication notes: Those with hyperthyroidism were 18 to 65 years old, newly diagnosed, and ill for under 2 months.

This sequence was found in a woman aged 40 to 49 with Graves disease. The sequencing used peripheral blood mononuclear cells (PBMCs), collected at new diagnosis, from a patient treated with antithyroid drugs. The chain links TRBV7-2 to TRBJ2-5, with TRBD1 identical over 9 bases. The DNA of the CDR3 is TGTGCCAGCAGCTTAGACAGGGGGCGGTGGGAGACCCAGTACTTC. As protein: CASSLDRGRWETQYF.